Shown below are 11 T cell receptor beta chains from a single sample sequenced in a study of T cells in Graves' hyperthyroidism and ophthalmopathy. Amplified TCR beta CDR3 regions came from RNA transcripts. Initially, a first-round RT-PCR of the TCR CDR3 employed the HTBI primer set. Each CDR3 protein gets one entry after TCRdb re-called the multiplex PCR reads with MiXCR. The sample lists 700,000 to 850,000 distinct CDR3 sequences, 35% seen once, with 31% in the top ten. Sequenced: blood. The receptors were sampled from a woman in her thirties or forties with Graves' hyperthyroidism.

Many counts were recorded for this clonotype. V usage is TRBV6-5 and J usage is TRBJ2-6; the D gene is possibly TRBD1 (5 bases). Germline CDR1 and CDR2: MNHEY and SVGAGI. The V end was cut by 6 bases, the J end by 0 bases, with 15 bases between. This CDR3 region has 17 residues. CDR3 coding DNA: TGTGCCAGCAGGACCTTACAGACAGTCTCTGGGGCCAACGTCCTGACTTTC. Translated: CASRTLQTVSGANVLTF.

This chain connects TRBV2 to TRBJ1-2; the D gene is possibly TRBD1 (5 bases). In germline, CDR1 is SNHLY, CDR2 FYNNEI. CDR3 length equals 14 residues. Trimming shortened V by 5 bases and J by 8 bases, and 18 bases separated the two germline ends. CDR3 residues: CASSNGGSPGGYTF. The CDR3 coding sequence is TGTGCCAGCAGTAATGGGGGGAGCCCGGGGGGCTACACCTTC.

This clonotype was seen ten or more times. The chain is built from TRBV15 and TRBJ1-5; D call uncertain. Germline V gene data show CDR1 as LNHNV and CDR2 as YYDKDF (reference sequence). The CDR3 sequence is 14 residues long. V was shortened by 0 bases and J by 5 bases, with 8 bases between the two germline ends. CDR3 protein: CATSRDLRDQPQHF. The CDR3 DNA reads as TGTGCCACCAGCAGAGATTTAAGGGATCAGCCCCAGCATTTT.

V and J are TRBV19 and TRBJ1-1, with D possibly matching TRBD1 (5 bases). V shed 3 bases and J shed 5 bases, with 13 bases lying between them. CDR3 length equals 14 residues. Germline CDR1 is LNHDA and CDR2 is SQIVND (reference sequence). The CDR3 is CASSIGTSGTEAFF. CDR3 bases: TGTGCCAGTAGTATCGGGACTAGCGGGACTGAAGCTTTCTTT.

For this clonotype: The junction and the germline gene differ at one end; a read error may be behind it. The rearrangement links TRBV7-3 to TRBJ1-5; D call uncertain. The CDR3 has 16 residues. The germline V gene has CDR1 SGHTA and CDR2 FQGTGA. CDR3: CASSSHTMYSSQPQHF. In nucleotides, the CDR3 is TGTGCCAGCAGCTCCCACACAATGTATAGCAGTCAGCCCCAGCATTTT.

This clonotype came up a few times. Sequence at one end of the junction differs from germline and may be a read error. This sequence joins TRBV7-2 and TRBJ2-2; TRBD2 might be the D (6 bases). Germline-derived CDR1 and CDR2 are SGHTA and FQGNSA. CDR3 length: 15 amino acids. The CDR3 region is CASSVARAGTGELFF. The CDR3 coding sequence is TGTGCCAGCAGCGTAGCTAGGGCGGGGACCGGGGAGCTGTTTTTT.

The rearrangement joins TRBV12-3 or TRBV12-4 to TRBJ1-2, with 7 bases aligning to TRBD1. This CDR3 has 14 residues. Trimming at V came to 8 bases and at J to 4 bases, leaving 10 bases not matched to a gene. CDR3 sequence (DNA): TGTGCCAGCGCTACGGGGGACAGCCGCTATGGCTACACCTTC. It encodes CASATGDSRYGYTF.

Ten or more counts support this clonotype. The J gene is TRBJ1-1, the V gene TRBV20-1; D is unclear. The CDR3 runs to 13 residues. Germline lookup yields CDR1 DFQATT and CDR2 SNEGSKA (reference sequence). Trimming took 0 bases from V and 1 from J, leaving 6 bases between them. The CDR3: CSARDARNTEAFF. The CDR3 DNA sequence: TGCAGTGCTAGAGATGCCAGGAACACTGAAGCTTTCTTT.

This clonotype appeared many times. The chain joins TRBV6-6 to TRBJ2-7, with a possible D match to TRBD2 (6 bases). Germline V gene sequence: CDR1 MNHNY, CDR2 SVGAGI (reference sequence). V dropped 2 bases and J dropped 2 bases, with 10 bases sitting between them. The CDR3 sequence is 14 residues long. The CDR3 DNA reads TGTGCCAGCAGTTACAACGGGGGTCCCTACGAGCAGTACTTC. This codes for CASSYNGGPYEQYF.

The chain recombines TRBV29-1 with TRBJ2-5; TRBD1 is a possible D gene (5 bases). V was pared by 3 bases and J by 4 bases, with 18 bases between. The germline V gene encodes CDR1 SQVTM and CDR2 ANQGSEA. This CDR3 comprises 15 residues. The DNA for the CDR3 is TGCAGCGTTGATGTAAATGGGGCGATAGGAGAGACCCAGTACTTC. Encoded protein: CSVDVNGAIGETQYF.

In the case of this clonotype: Being one base from a much bigger clone, this may be a read error. This chain connects TRBV20-1 to TRBJ2-6, with unresolved D. Trimming took 2 bases from V and 3 from J, leaving 8 bases between them. This CDR3 comprises 14 residues. Per germline, CDR1 DFQATT and CDR2 SNEGSKA (reference sequence). CDR3 region: CSARKQLGANVLTF. In nucleotides, the CDR3 is TGCAGTGCTAGAAAACAGCTTGGGGCCAACGTCCTGACTTTC.